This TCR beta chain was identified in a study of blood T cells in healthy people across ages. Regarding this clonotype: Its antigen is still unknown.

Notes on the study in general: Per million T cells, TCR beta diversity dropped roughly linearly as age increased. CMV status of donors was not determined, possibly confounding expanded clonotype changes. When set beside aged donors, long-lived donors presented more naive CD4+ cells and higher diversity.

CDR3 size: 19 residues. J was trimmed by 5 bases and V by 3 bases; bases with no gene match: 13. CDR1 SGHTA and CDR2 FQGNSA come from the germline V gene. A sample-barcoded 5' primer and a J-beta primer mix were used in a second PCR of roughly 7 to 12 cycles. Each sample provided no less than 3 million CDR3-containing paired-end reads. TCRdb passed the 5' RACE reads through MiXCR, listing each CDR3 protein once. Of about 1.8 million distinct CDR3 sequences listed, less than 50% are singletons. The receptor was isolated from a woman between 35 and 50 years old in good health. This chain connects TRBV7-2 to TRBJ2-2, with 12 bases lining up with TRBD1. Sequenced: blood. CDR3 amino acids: CASSFRDRGHLKGTGELFF. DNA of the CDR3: TGTGCCAGCAGCTTCCGGGACAGGGGGCACCTGAAAGGGACCGGGGAGCTGTTTTTT.